The 7 T cell receptor beta chains given below trace back to one sample, sequenced in a study of Ad26.COV2.S vaccination and SARS-CoV-2 variants. Treatment described: around 19 received Ad26.COV2.S at low or high dose, single or two shots; about 5 received placebo; per-sample allocation not given. Day 63 following the first vaccine or placebo injection was when the samples were taken. TCRdb keeps only in-frame clones here, not all; method: immunoSEQ multiplex PCR. The table shows roughly 420,000 clones, with roughly 90% occurring only once. The sample in question was peripheral blood, obtained in a trial of Ad26.COV2.S vaccine versus placebo. The source is a person between 18 and 65 years old who received the Ad26.COV2.S COVID-19 vaccine or a placebo.

The genes are TRBV2 and TRBJ1-3, with D perhaps matching TRBD1 (5 bases). This CDR3 has 12 residues. Per the germline V gene, CDR1 is SNHLY and CDR2 is FYNNEI. Trimming removed 8 bases at V and 2 bases at J, with 7 bases between. CDR3 residues: CASAGTGNTIYF. CDR3 sequence (DNA): TGTGCCAGCGCAGGGACTGGAAACACCATATATTTT.

J is TRBJ2-5 and V is TRBV7-2; 13 bases map to TRBD2. Germline values: CDR1 SGHTA, CDR2 FQGNSA. V lost 1 base, J lost 6 bases, and 5 bases stayed unmatched. The CDR3 totals 16 residues. Here the CDR3 reads CASSLELAGGRKTQYF. CDR3 nucleotide sequence: TGTGCCAGCAGCTTAGAACTAGCGGGGGGGCGGAAGACCCAGTACTTC.

The rearrangement links TRBV7-2 to TRBJ2-7, with 8 bases matching TRBD1. Germline lookup yields CDR1 SGHTA and CDR2 FQGNSA. There are 14 residues in the CDR3. With V trimmed by 4 bases and J by 2 bases, 4 bases remained unmatched. The CDR3 spells CASSSLTGAYEQYF. The CDR3 DNA follows: TGTGCCAGCAGCTCCCTGACAGGGGCCTACGAGCAGTACTTC. Using reference TRBV7-2 and TRBJ2-7 for the parts outside the CDR3, the full variable domain is GAGVSQSPSNKVTEKGKDVELRCDPISGHTALYWYRQSLGQGLEFLIYFQGNSAPDKSGLPSDRFSAERTGGSVSTLTIQRTQQEDSAVYLCASSSLTGAYEQYFGPGTRLTVT.

This clone came up many times. The V call is TRBV28, the J call TRBJ1-3; D might be TRBD1 (5 bases). Germline loops: CDR1 MDHEN, CDR2 SYDVKM. The CDR3 length is 14 residues. V lost 8 bases to trimming and J lost 0 bases, with 11 bases between them. CDR3 bases: TGTGCCAGCTTAGGGGCCAGCTCTGGAAACACCATATATTTT. Translation gives CASLGASSGNTIYF.

The genes are TRBV9 and TRBJ2-5; 7 bases line up with TRBD1. The ends lost 4 bases at V and 1 base at J; junction bases unmatched: 10. The CDR3 contains 16 residues. Germline-derived CDR1 and CDR2 are SGDLS and YYNGEE. The CDR3 loop is CASSLGQVGSQETQYF. The CDR3 nucleotides read TGTGCCAGCAGCCTTGGACAGGTTGGGTCCCAAGAGACCCAGTACTTC.

Only one count was recorded for this clone. The chain couples TRBV11-3 to TRBJ1-1; D unclear. The CDR3 consists of 13 residues. V was cut by 5 bases and J by 0 bases, with 7 bases left in between. Germline assignment: CDR1 SGHNT and CDR2 YENEEA. In nucleotides, the CDR3 is TGTGCCAGCAGCCCCGGCCTGAACACTGAAGCTTTCTTT. Its translation: CASSPGLNTEAFF.

This rearrangement joins TRBV5-4 to TRBJ1-5, with D possibly matching TRBD1 (6 bases). There are 17 residues in the CDR3. Trimming removed 6 bases at V and 9 bases at J, with 28 bases between. Per germline, CDR1 SGHNT and CDR2 YYREEE (reference sequence). CDR3 sequence reads: CASILGPGDTNRPPQHF. In nucleotides, the CDR3 is TGTGCCAGCATCCTGGGGCCCGGGGACACTAACCGGCCGCCCCAGCATTTT. The whole variable domain, filled in from reference TRBV5-4 and TRBJ1-5, reads ETGVTQSPTHLIKTRGQQVTLRCSSQSGHNTVSWYQQALGQGPQFIFQYYREEENGRGNFPPRFSGLQFPNYSSELNVNALELDDSALYLCASILGPGDTNRPPQHFGDGTRLSIL.